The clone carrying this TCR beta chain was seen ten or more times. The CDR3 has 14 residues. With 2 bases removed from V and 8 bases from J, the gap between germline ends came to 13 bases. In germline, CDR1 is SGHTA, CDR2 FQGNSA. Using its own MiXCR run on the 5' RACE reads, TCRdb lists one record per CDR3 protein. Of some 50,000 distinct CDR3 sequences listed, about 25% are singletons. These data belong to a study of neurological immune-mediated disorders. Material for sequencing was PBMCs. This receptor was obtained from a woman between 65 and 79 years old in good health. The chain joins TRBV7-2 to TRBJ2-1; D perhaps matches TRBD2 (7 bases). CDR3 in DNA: TGTGCCAGCAGCTTAATGCAGGGGAGGGATGAGCAGTTCTTC. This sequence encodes CASSLMQGRDEQFF.